Below, 21 T cell receptor beta chains from the same sample are listed, as sequenced in a study of shared clonotypes between healthy human individuals. Using immunoSEQ multiplex PCR, the repertoire was profiled, and TCRdb retains in-frame clones only, with some absent. The profile shows 190,000 or so clones, approximately 92% of them singletons. What was sequenced was naive CD4+ T cells sorted from blood. As for subset: CD45RA+ positively selected. Source of these receptors: a woman aged 30 to 39 in good health.

The V gene is TRBV6-1, the J gene TRBJ1-1, with 7 bases matching TRBD1. V lost 6 bases, J lost 5 bases, and 3 bases stayed unmatched. The CDR3 contains 12 residues. Germline CDR1 and CDR2: MNHNS and SASEGT. CDR3 bases: TGTGCCAGCAGGGTACAGGGGACTGAAGCTTTCTTT. Protein product: CASRVQGTEAFF.

A single count supports this clone. The rearrangement uses TRBV5-1 and TRBJ2-7; D is perhaps TRBD2 (6 bases). With 9 bases removed from V and 0 bases from J, the gap between germline ends came to 19 bases. This CDR3 region has 15 residues. Germline V CDR1 and CDR2: SGHRS, YFSETQ. CDR3 DNA sequence: TGCGCCACCCGGGATGGGGGGAGCGGCTCCTACGAGCAGTACTTC. Translating gives CATRDGGSGSYEQYF.

The rearrangement uses TRBV5-4 and TRBJ2-1; tentatively, D is TRBD2 (6 bases). The germline V and J ends were trimmed by 4 bases and 2 bases, with 19 bases remaining between them. The CDR3 length is 17 residues. CDR1 and CDR2 from the germline V gene are SGHNT and YYREEE (reference sequence). This CDR3 reads CASSTTRGSGPYNEQFF. CDR3 coding DNA: TGTGCCAGCAGCACTACTCGGGGGAGCGGGCCCTACAATGAGCAGTTCTTC.

This rearrangement joins TRBV6-5 to TRBJ1-1, with D possibly TRBD1 on 5 matching bases. The length of the CDR3 is 15 residues. Germline assignment: CDR1 MNHEY and CDR2 SVGAGI. The V end was cut by 2 bases, the J end by 1 base, with 11 bases between. The CDR3 DNA follows: TGTGCCAGCAGTTACATACGGGGCCAGAACACTGAAGCTTTCTTT. Translation: CASSYIRGQNTEAFF.

The V and J genes are TRBV7-8 and TRBJ2-1, with D unclear. This CDR3 region has 14 residues. Deletions cut 5 bases from V and 6 bases from J, with 14 bases between. CDR1 SGHVS and CDR2 FQNEAQ come from the germline V gene. The CDR3 reads CASSLTPLGNEQFF. DNA for the CDR3: TGTGCCAGCAGCCTGACACCGTTGGGCAATGAGCAGTTCTTC.

The chain uses TRBV14 and TRBJ2-5; TRBD2 might be the D (6 bases). Germline CDR1 SGHDN, CDR2 FVKESK. The CDR3 loop spans 12 amino acids. Deletions cut 3 bases from V and 13 bases from J, with 15 bases between. CDR3 amino acids: CASSHSGTPLYF. In DNA form, the CDR3 reads TGTGCCAGCAGCCATTCCGGGACTCCCCTGTACTTC.

The V call is TRBV18, the J call TRBJ2-5; TRBD1 matches 7 bases. The germline gives CDR1 KGHSH, CDR2 LQKENI. The CDR3 sequence is 15 residues long. V lost 3 bases, J lost 1 base, and 5 bases stayed unmatched. The CDR3 bases are TGTGCCAGCTCACCGTCGGGACAGCCCCAAGAGACCCAGTACTTC. This encodes CASSPSGQPQETQYF.

The rearrangement links TRBV7-2 to TRBJ1-2; a possible D gene is TRBD1 (6 bases). Trimming left V 2 bases short and J 3 bases short, with 10 bases between. Per germline, CDR1 SGHTA and CDR2 FQGNSA. The CDR3 is made up of 14 amino acids. The CDR3 loop reads CASSLNRDDYGYTF. CDR3 coding DNA: TGTGCCAGCAGCTTAAACAGGGACGACTATGGCTACACCTTC.

On this clone: One end of the junction is discordant with germline, which a read error may explain. This sequence joins TRBV5-4 and TRBJ1-6, with D hard to call. Germline CDR1 is SGHNT and CDR2 is YYREEE (reference sequence). This CDR3 has 18 amino acids. The CDR3 is CASSLAFKSDSYNSPLHF. The CDR3 coding sequence is TGTGCCAGCAGTTTGGCCTTCAAGAGCGACTCCTATAATTCACCCCTCCACTTT.

This chain joins TRBV11-2 and TRBJ2-7; 7 bases map to TRBD1. CDR1 is SGHAT and CDR2 is FQNNGV in the germline V gene. J was trimmed by 1 base and V by 4 bases; bases with no gene match: 13. The CDR3 spans 17 residues. CDR3 amino acids: CASSSHPRQGASYEQYF. The CDR3 DNA follows: TGTGCCAGCAGCTCCCATCCTCGACAGGGAGCTTCCTACGAGCAGTACTTC.

V and J are TRBV20-1 and TRBJ2-3; D unclear. V was shortened by 6 bases and J by 4 bases, with 8 bases between the two germline ends. This CDR3 contains 11 residues. The V gene's germline CDR1 is DFQATT and CDR2 SNEGSKA (reference sequence). The CDR3 nucleotides read TGCAGTGCCCGGCAAGCAGATACGCAGTATTTT. This sequence encodes CSARQADTQYF.

V is TRBV4-1 and J is TRBJ1-2, with TRBD1 as a possible D gene (5 bases). The CDR3 totals 15 residues. Looked up from germline, CDR1 is MGHRA and CDR2 is YSYEKL. V lost 2 bases, J lost 2 bases, and 12 bases lay in between. CDR3 sequence (DNA): TGCGCCAGCAGCCAACCGGGACGGTTAAACTATGGCTACACCTTC. This sequence encodes CASSQPGRLNYGYTF.

V gene TRBV28 combines with J gene TRBJ2-5; 8 nucleotides match TRBD1. The germline V gene has CDR1 MDHEN and CDR2 SYDVKM. V lost 5 bases, J lost 5 bases, and 16 bases stayed unmatched. The CDR3 is 17 amino acids. The CDR3 protein is CASSPRQRTGREETQYF. CDR3 sequence (DNA): TGTGCCAGCAGTCCACGCCAGCGGACAGGGCGTGAGGAGACCCAGTACTTC.

The V and J genes are TRBV19 and TRBJ2-7; 8 positions agree with TRBD2. Germline V gene data show CDR1 as LNHDA and CDR2 as SQIVND (reference sequence). This CDR3 comprises 14 residues. J gave up 7 bases and V 7 bases, and 12 bases lay outside the gene matches. This CDR3 is CASTEQAGALEQYF. CDR3 DNA: TGTGCCAGTACCGAGCAAGCGGGAGCACTTGAGCAGTACTTC.

As to this clone: This specimen includes other DNA sequences encoding the same CDR3. This rearrangement joins TRBV30 to TRBJ2-7; D unresolved. The CDR3 runs to 11 residues. Germline V gives CDR1 GTSNPN, CDR2 SVGIG (reference sequence). Between the trimmed V and J ends, which lost 2 bases and 2 bases, there was a span of 4 bases. The CDR3 DNA reads TGTGCCTGGAGTTCCACCTACGAGCAGTACTTC. It is translated as CAWSSTYEQYF.

The chain uses TRBV27 and TRBJ2-5; the match to TRBD2 covers 7 bases. The J call is in doubt because the DNA end fits TRBJ2-7 better. Germline V gene data show CDR1 as MNHEY and CDR2 as SMNVEV (reference sequence). This CDR3 has 17 residues. The CDR3 reads CASSFSPPRGGSHEQYF. The CDR3 DNA is TGTGCCAGCAGTTTCTCCCCCCCGCGGGGCGGGAGCCACGAGCAGTACTTC.

This clone was seen a handful of times. This chain links TRBV27 with TRBJ2-7; 9 nucleotides line up with TRBD1. Germline-derived CDR1 and CDR2 are MNHEY and SMNVEV (reference sequence). The CDR3 runs 14 residues. Unmatched junction bases numbered 5, after V lost 6 bases and J lost 2 bases. CDR3 DNA: TGTGCCAGCAGATTACAGGGGGCAGCCTACGAGCAGTACTTC. Translated: CASRLQGAAYEQYF.

The chain uses TRBV28 and TRBJ1-1, with 10 bases fitting TRBD1. V trimming: 5 bases; J trimming: 4 bases; junction bases outside the gene matches: 10. The CDR3 totals 16 residues. Per the germline V gene, CDR1 is MDHEN and CDR2 is SYDVKM. The CDR3 is CASSTPGQGFGTEAFF. CDR3 nucleotides: TGTGCCAGCAGTACTCCGGGACAGGGGTTCGGCACTGAAGCTTTCTTT.

The chain is built from TRBV5-4 and TRBJ2-7; no reliable D call. Germline CDR1 reads SGHNT; CDR2 reads YYREEE (reference sequence). This CDR3 spans 14 amino acids. V was shortened by 5 bases and J by 3 bases, with 15 bases between the two germline ends. The CDR3 coding sequence is TGTGCCAGCAGTTCAGACCTGAGATTCTACGAGCAGTACTTC. Translation gives CASSSDLRFYEQYF.

This chain links TRBV27 with TRBJ1-1; TRBD1 might be the D (5 bases). This CDR3 has 13 amino acids. Germline V gene data show CDR1 as MNHEY and CDR2 as SMNVEV (reference sequence). V was shortened by 0 bases and J by 8 bases, with 10 bases between the two germline ends. Written as DNA, the CDR3 is TGTGCCAGCAGTTTATCGCGGGGACTAGAAGCTTTCTTT. Its translation: CASSLSRGLEAFF.

On this clone: Other DNA sequences of this sample code for an identical CDR3. This chain links TRBV5-1 with TRBJ2-7, with 9 bases lining up with TRBD1. V was clipped by 4 bases and J by 3 bases; unmatched bases: 8. CDR1 SGHRS and CDR2 YFSETQ come from the germline V gene. The CDR3 spans 15 residues. The CDR3 reads CASSLPGQGSYEQYF. The CDR3 nucleotides are TGCGCCAGCAGCCTCCCGGGACAGGGTAGCTACGAGCAGTACTTC.